This TCR beta chain derives from a study of shared clonotypes between healthy human individuals. Overall study context: A couple of women and a few men aged 18 to 49 made up the donors.

Clones were read by immunoSEQ multiplex PCR, and TCRdb kept only the in-frame ones, dropping some. This sample has 650,000 to 700,000 clones; less than 95% occur once, and the top ten carry about 33%. Sequenced input: memory CD8+ T cells from PBMCs. Specified subset: CD45RO+ cells pooled with CCR7-negative TemRA cells. This clonotype originated in a young man in good health. Some clones in this sample may be carry-over from other donors' samples.

The CDR3 loop is CASSAGGDTGELFF. The CDR3 coding sequence is TGTGCCAGCAGCGCAGGGGGGGACACCGGGGAGCTGTTTTTT. The rearrangement uses TRBV28 and TRBJ2-2; D may correspond to TRBD1 or TRBD2 (7 bases each). This CDR3 region has 14 residues. V was cut by 6 bases and J by 3 bases, with 11 bases left in between. From germline, CDR1 is MDHEN and CDR2 SYDVKM.